The 27 T cell receptor beta chains presented below share a single source sample, sequenced in a study of spatial heterogeneity in lung cancer. Study-wide results and limits: Expanded alpha and beta TCR counts within tumors tracked tumor mutation counts.

Which antigens these TCRs recognize remains unknown. The time point here: sample taken at primary tumor resection. A single record per CDR3 protein comes from TCRdb applying MiXCR to the 5' RACE reads. The sample holds 1,500 to 2,000 distinct CDR3 sequences; around 5% are singletons and the top ten take 8% to 9.5%. Sequences were derived from lung tumor tissue, sampled at surgery. Receptors originate from a male donor with early-stage non-small cell lung cancer.

This clonotype is judged large. The chain links TRBV6-2 or TRBV6-3 to TRBJ2-7, with 7 bases identical to TRBD2. Germline V lookup: CDR1 MNHEY, CDR2 SVGEGT. Trimming at V came to 5 bases and at J to 3 bases, leaving 10 bases not matched to a gene. The CDR3 sequence is 15 residues long. CDR3 bases: TGTGCCAGCAGTGAGATTACGGGAGGAGACTACGAGCAGTACTTC. This encodes CASSEITGGDYEQYF.

This clonotype is categorized as medium-sized. The rearrangement joins TRBV5-6 to TRBJ2-7; 10 bases agree with TRBD1. The junction had 16 bases not matched to a gene; V was cut back by 4 bases and J by 3 bases. Germline CDR1 and CDR2: SGHDT and YYEEEE. This CDR3 is 18 amino acids long. The chain's CDR3 is CASSRTGTGDYPLYEQYF. The CDR3 region has the DNA TGTGCCAGCAGCCGTACCGGGACAGGGGACTACCCCCTCTACGAGCAGTACTTC.

By sample share, this clonotype is large (0.1 to 1%). The J gene is TRBJ2-1, the V gene TRBV10-1, with 8 bases matching TRBD1. The CDR3 covers 12 residues. CDR1 and CDR2 from the germline V gene are WNHNN and SYGVQD (reference sequence). Trimming at V came to 0 bases and at J to 15 bases, leaving 4 bases not matched to a gene. The CDR3 spells CASSESRDRMFF. CDR3 coding DNA: TGCGCCAGCAGTGAGTCCAGGGACAGGATGTTCTTC.

The chain combines TRBV20-1 with TRBJ2-7, with D unresolved. CDR3 length: 13 residues. Trimming took off 6 bases at V and 5 bases at J, with 17 bases between the two ends. Per the germline V gene, CDR1 is DFQATT and CDR2 is SNEGSKA (reference sequence). The CDR3 DNA follows: TGCAGTGCCACCCCCGAGGCCCTCGACGAGCAGTACTTC. As protein: CSATPEALDEQYF.

This clonotype has at least ten counts. The J gene is TRBJ2-3, the V gene TRBV28, with D perhaps TRBD2 (6 bases). The V gene's germline CDR1 is MDHEN and CDR2 SYDVKM. Trimming left V 10 bases short and J 2 bases short, with 19 bases between. The CDR3 runs to 15 residues. CDR3 region: CAIGMGGPHTDTQYF. The DNA for the CDR3 is TGTGCCATCGGAATGGGGGGTCCCCACACAGATACGCAGTATTTT.

In this sample, this clonotype is medium-sized. This chain connects TRBV5-6 to TRBJ2-7; the D call may be TRBD1 or TRBD2 (6 bases each). The CDR3 length is 13 residues. Looked up from germline, CDR1 is SGHDT and CDR2 is YYEEEE. V was clipped by 6 bases and J by 4 bases, with 14 bases between them. The CDR3 region is CASIRRGTYEQYF. The DNA of the CDR3 is TGTGCCAGCATCCGGAGGGGGACTTACGAGCAGTACTTC.

This clonotype is large by share. The rearrangement uses TRBV29-1 and TRBJ1-4; TRBD1 matches 7 bases. This CDR3 contains 15 residues. V was clipped by 0 bases and J by 2 bases; unmatched bases: 3. CDR1 SQVTM and CDR2 ANQGSEA come from the germline V gene. The CDR3, as DNA: TGCAGCGTTGAAGAGACAGGGTCCACTAATGAAAAACTGTTTTTT. Translating it yields CSVEETGSTNEKLFF.

In its sample, this clonotype ranks as medium-sized. The CDR3 bases are TGTGCCAGCAGCCTCACCCAGAGAACCCAGTACTTC. This encodes CASSLTQRTQYF. The chain couples TRBV12-3 or TRBV12-4 to TRBJ2-5; no clear D. With 6 bases removed from V and 8 bases from J, the gap between germline ends came to 13 bases. CDR3 length: 12 amino acids.

In its sample, this clonotype ranks as medium-sized. V and J are TRBV5-4 and TRBJ2-5; 7 nucleotides agree with TRBD1. The V and J ends lost 4 bases and 6 bases, in that order; junction bases with no gene match: 15. CDR3 length equals 16 residues. The germline V gene encodes CDR1 SGHNT and CDR2 YYREEE (reference sequence). CDR3 DNA: TGTGCCAGCAGCAGCGACAGGGTTAGATCTACGCAGACCCAGTACTTC. Translation gives CASSSDRVRSTQTQYF.

This clonotype is deemed medium-sized. The J gene is TRBJ2-5, the V gene TRBV12-3 or TRBV12-4; D gene uncertain. The V end lost 5 bases, the J end lost 5 bases, and 12 bases lay between the germline ends. This CDR3 contains 13 residues. The CDR3 DNA reads as TGTGCCAGCAGTGTGATGACGATGGAGACCCAGTACTTC. Its protein product is CASSVMTMETQYF.

In its sample, this clonotype is medium-sized (0.01 to 0.1%). The V gene is TRBV7-9, the J gene TRBJ2-3; TRBD2 aligns across 16 bases. Germline loops: CDR1 SEHNR, CDR2 FQNEAQ (reference sequence). The length of the CDR3 is 16 residues. J lost 4 bases, V lost 5 bases, and 3 bases had no gene match. The CDR3 here is CASSPGLAGGPDTQYF. In DNA form, the CDR3 reads TGTGCCAGCAGCCCGGGACTAGCGGGGGGGCCAGATACGCAGTATTTT.

This clonotype was seen many times. This chain connects TRBV4-3 to TRBJ2-3; no clear D. The germline gives CDR1 LGHNA, CDR2 YSLEER. Trimming removed 0 bases at V and 5 bases at J, with 12 bases between. The CDR3 is 15 residues long. CDR3 sequence (DNA): TGCGCCAGCAGCCAAGATCGTAGTCCTCGAGATACGCAGTATTTT. Translated: CASSQDRSPRDTQYF.

This clonotype is deemed medium-sized. The chain combines TRBV4-2 with TRBJ2-3; the match to TRBD1 covers 7 bases. Germline V gene sequence: CDR1 LGHNA, CDR2 YNFKEQ. With V trimmed by 3 bases and J by 7 bases, 7 bases remained unmatched. There are 14 residues in the CDR3. CDR3 sequence: CASSHGDSRYTQYF. DNA for the CDR3: TGTGCCAGCAGCCACGGGGACAGCCGCTATACGCAGTATTTT.

Ten or more counts support this clonotype. This clone may be a read error of a much larger clone one base away. V is TRBV28 and J is TRBJ2-7; the match to TRBD1 covers 8 bases. CDR3 length: 14 residues. Germline V gene sequence: CDR1 MDHEN, CDR2 SYDVKM. The CDR3 spells CATSLWTGKYEQYF. DNA of the CDR3: TGTGCCACCAGTCTCTGGACAGGGAAATACGAGCAGTACTTC.

This clonotype is medium-sized (0.01 to 0.1%). The chain joins TRBV27 to TRBJ2-5; D is ambiguous. There are 13 residues in the CDR3. Between the trimmed V and J ends, which lost 6 bases and 4 bases, there was a span of 12 bases. Germline assignment: CDR1 MNHEY and CDR2 SMNVEV (reference sequence). DNA for the CDR3: TGTGCCAGCAGGGGTTGGGCAGCAGAGACCCAGTACTTC. This encodes CASRGWAAETQYF.

This clonotype is deemed medium-sized. The rearrangement links TRBV3-1 to TRBJ1-1; D ambiguous. V dropped 5 bases and J dropped 1 base, with 5 bases sitting between them. Germline CDR1 LGHDT, CDR2 YNNKEL (reference sequence). This CDR3 spans 12 amino acids. CDR3 protein: CASSRENTEAFF. The CDR3 DNA reads TGTGCCAGCAGCAGGGAGAACACTGAAGCTTTCTTT.

This clonotype is medium-sized (0.01 to 0.1%) by share. The chain uses TRBV5-1 and TRBJ1-2; 7 bases agree with TRBD1. Germline V gene data show CDR1 as SGHRS and CDR2 as YFSETQ. CDR3 size: 15 residues. V shed 3 bases, J shed 8 bases, and the junction held 13 bases outside the gene matches. The CDR3: CASSSEPGTARGYTF. Here the CDR3 DNA reads TGCGCCAGCAGCTCGGAACCCGGGACAGCGAGGGGCTACACCTTC.

Relative to its sample, this clonotype is medium-sized. The chain joins TRBV19 to TRBJ2-1; D call uncertain. This CDR3 is built from 17 residues. Trimming stripped 0 bases from V and 0 bases from J, with 12 bases between. Looked up from germline, CDR1 is LNHDA and CDR2 is SQIVND (reference sequence). The CDR3: CASSIDRISSSYNEQFF. The CDR3 DNA reads as TGTGCCAGTAGTATAGATCGAATATCCAGCTCCTACAATGAGCAGTTCTTC.

By share, this clonotype ranks as medium-sized (0.01 to 0.1%). The genes are TRBV15 and TRBJ2-7; no definite D call. The CDR3 is 12 residues long. Germline assignment: CDR1 LNHNV and CDR2 YYDKDF (reference sequence). V was shortened by 8 bases and J by 1 base, with 9 bases between the two germline ends. CDR3 DNA: TGTGCCACCTCAGACCGTTCCTACGAGCAGTACTTC. The encoded protein is CATSDRSYEQYF.

In its sample, this clonotype ranks as medium-sized. This chain uses TRBV20-1 with TRBJ1-4; tentative D call: TRBD1 (5 bases). Looked up from germline, CDR1 is DFQATT and CDR2 is SNEGSKA (reference sequence). Trimming pared 6 bases from V and 7 bases from J, leaving 18 bases between. The CDR3 is made up of 14 amino acids. CDR3 nucleotides: TGCAGTGCGGCCCCCGGCGGGGGAGGTGAAAAACTGTTTTTT. Amino acids: CSAAPGGGGEKLFF.

In this sample, this clonotype turned up many times. The chain recombines TRBV11-2 with TRBJ1-1; 10 nucleotides match TRBD1. The CDR3 contains 19 residues. Looked up from germline, CDR1 is SGHAT and CDR2 is FQNNGV. Trimming took 5 bases from V and 0 from J; bases not matched to a gene: 15. In DNA, the CDR3 is TGTGCCAGCAGCCAGGGACAGGGGTTCCTCCTCAATATGAACACTGAAGCTTTCTTT. Encoded protein: CASSQGQGFLLNMNTEAFF. The variable domain in full, completed from reference TRBV11-2 and TRBJ1-1, reads EAGVAQSPRYKIIEKRQSVAFWCNPISGHATLYWYQQILGQGPKLLIQFQNNGVVDDSQLPKDRFSAERLKGVDSTLKIQPAKLEDSAVYLCASSQGQGFLLNMNTEAFFGQGTRLTVV.

By share, this clonotype counts as medium-sized (0.01 to 0.1%). This chain links TRBV24-1 with TRBJ2-3; 7 nucleotides align to TRBD1. Germline loops: CDR1 KGHDR, CDR2 SFDVKD. This CDR3 has 17 residues. V shed 4 bases and J 0 bases; nucleotides not matched to a gene: 9. The DNA for the CDR3 is TGTGCCACCAGTGACCCGCGTCGGACAGGCAGCACAGATACGCAGTATTTT. Protein sequence: CATSDPRRTGSTDTQYF.

This clonotype came up a few times. The rearrangement links TRBV9 to TRBJ2-5; D gene unclear. This CDR3 region has 13 residues. Germline CDR1 and CDR2: SGDLS and YYNGEE. Trimming cost V 4 bases and J 5 bases, with 12 bases left between them. The CDR3 DNA is TGTGCCAGCAGCCCCTCCCCGGAGGAGACCCAGTACTTC. It codes for CASSPSPEETQYF.

This clonotype is termed medium-sized. The chain combines TRBV7-8 with TRBJ2-1, with 9 bases fitting TRBD2. CDR1 is SGHVS, CDR2 FQNEAQ, per germline. Germline trimming cut 4 bases from V and 3 bases from J; bases unmatched to any gene: 4. The CDR3 has 15 residues. The CDR3 is CASSSLAGLYNEQFF. DNA for the CDR3: TGTGCCAGCAGCTCACTAGCGGGCCTCTACAATGAGCAGTTCTTC.

The genes are TRBV20-1 and TRBJ2-1; TRBD2 agrees at 12 bases. J lost 1 base, V lost 6 bases, and 10 bases had no gene match. This CDR3 region has 17 residues. CDR1 is DFQATT, CDR2 SNEGSKA, per germline (reference sequence). The CDR3 loop is CSAPGLAGGRSYNEQFF. In DNA form, the CDR3 reads TGCAGTGCCCCGGGGCTAGCGGGGGGGCGTTCCTACAATGAGCAGTTCTTC.

This clonotype has a handful of counts. The rearrangement links TRBV12-3 or TRBV12-4 to TRBJ2-2, with TRBD1 matching over 8 bases. V shed 3 bases, J shed 9 bases, and the junction held 6 bases outside the gene matches. This CDR3 is built from 14 residues. This CDR3 is CASSLTGVGRELFF. CDR3 nucleotide sequence: TGTGCCAGCAGTTTGACAGGGGTAGGCAGGGAGCTGTTTTTT.

There are a few counts of this clonotype. This rearrangement joins TRBV7-2 to TRBJ2-7; no firm D call. The CDR3 covers 14 residues. Germline V gives CDR1 SGHTA, CDR2 FQGNSA. Trimming cost V 5 bases and J 3 bases, with 14 bases left between them. The DNA of the CDR3 is TGTGCCAGCAGCCCCCCCCCGAGTTACTACGAGCAGTACTTC. As protein: CASSPPPSYYEQYF.